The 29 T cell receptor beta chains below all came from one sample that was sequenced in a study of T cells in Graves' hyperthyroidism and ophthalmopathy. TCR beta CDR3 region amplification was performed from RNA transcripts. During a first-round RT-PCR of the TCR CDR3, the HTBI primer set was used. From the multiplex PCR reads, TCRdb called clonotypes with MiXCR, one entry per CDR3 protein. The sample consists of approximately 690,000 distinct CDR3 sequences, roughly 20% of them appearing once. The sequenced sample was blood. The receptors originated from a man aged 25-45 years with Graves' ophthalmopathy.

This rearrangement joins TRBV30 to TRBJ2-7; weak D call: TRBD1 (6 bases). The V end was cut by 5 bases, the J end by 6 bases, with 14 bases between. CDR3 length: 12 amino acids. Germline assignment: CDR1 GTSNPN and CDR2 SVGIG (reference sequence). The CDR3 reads CAWDTGISEQYF. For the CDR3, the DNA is TGTGCCTGGGATACAGGGATAAGCGAGCAGTACTTC.

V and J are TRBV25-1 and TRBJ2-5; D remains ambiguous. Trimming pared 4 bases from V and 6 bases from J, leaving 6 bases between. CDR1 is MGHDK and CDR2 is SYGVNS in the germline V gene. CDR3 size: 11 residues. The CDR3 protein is CASSGAKTQYF. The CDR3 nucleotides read TGTGCCAGCAGTGGGGCCAAGACCCAGTACTTC. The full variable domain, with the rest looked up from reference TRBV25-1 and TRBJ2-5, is EADIYQTPRYLVIGTGKKITLECSQTMGHDKMYWYQQDPGMELHLIHYSYGVNSTEKGDLSSESTVSRIRTEHFPLTLESARPSHTSQYLCASSGAKTQYFGPGTRLLVL.

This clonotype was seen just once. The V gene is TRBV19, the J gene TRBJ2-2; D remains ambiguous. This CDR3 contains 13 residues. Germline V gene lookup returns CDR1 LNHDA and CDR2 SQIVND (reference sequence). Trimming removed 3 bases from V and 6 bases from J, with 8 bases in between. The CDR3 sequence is CASSISGSGELFF. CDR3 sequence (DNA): TGTGCCAGTAGTATTTCGGGTTCCGGGGAGCTGTTTTTT.

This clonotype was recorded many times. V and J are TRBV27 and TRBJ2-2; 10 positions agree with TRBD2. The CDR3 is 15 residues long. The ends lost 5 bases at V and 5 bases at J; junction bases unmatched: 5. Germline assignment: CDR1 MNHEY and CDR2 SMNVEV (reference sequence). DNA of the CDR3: TGTGCCAGCAGTGTGGGACTAGCGCTGACCGGGGAGCTGTTTTTT. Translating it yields CASSVGLALTGELFF.

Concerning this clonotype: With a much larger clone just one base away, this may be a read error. CDR3 loop: CASRKLGHGSYGYTF. The CDR3 DNA reads TGTGCCAGCAGAAAGTTAGGTCATGGCTCATATGGCTACACCTTC. The chain carries TRBV12-3 or TRBV12-4 and TRBJ1-2; D not resolved. This CDR3 contains 15 residues. The V gene lost 6 bases and the J gene lost 5 bases, with 19 bases spanning the gap.

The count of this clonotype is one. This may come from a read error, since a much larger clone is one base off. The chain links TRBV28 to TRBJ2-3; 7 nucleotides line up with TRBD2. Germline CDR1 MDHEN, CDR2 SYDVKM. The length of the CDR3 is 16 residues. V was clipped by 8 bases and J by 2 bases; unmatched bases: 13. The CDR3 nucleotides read TGTGCCAGCCACTGGCCCGGGAGGCGAAACACAGATACGCAGTATTTT. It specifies CASHWPGRRNTDTQYF.

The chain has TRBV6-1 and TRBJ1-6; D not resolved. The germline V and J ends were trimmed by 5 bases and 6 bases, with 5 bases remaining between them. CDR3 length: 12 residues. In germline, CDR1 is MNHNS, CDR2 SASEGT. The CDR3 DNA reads TGTGCCAGCAGTTTCACTAATTCACCCCTCCACTTT. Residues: CASSFTNSPLHF.

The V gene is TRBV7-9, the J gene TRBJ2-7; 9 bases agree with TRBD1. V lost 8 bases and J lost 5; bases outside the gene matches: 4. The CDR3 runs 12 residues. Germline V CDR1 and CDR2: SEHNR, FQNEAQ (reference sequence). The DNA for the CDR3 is TGTGCCAGCGGGACAGGGCGTAACGAGCAGTACTTC. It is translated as CASGTGRNEQYF.

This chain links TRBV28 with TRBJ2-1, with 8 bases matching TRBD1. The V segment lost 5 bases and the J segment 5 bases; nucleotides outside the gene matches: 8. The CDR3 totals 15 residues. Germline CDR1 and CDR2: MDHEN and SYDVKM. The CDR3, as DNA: TGTGCCAGCAGTCGCGACAGGGGATCAGACAATGAGCAGTTCTTC. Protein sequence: CASSRDRGSDNEQFF.

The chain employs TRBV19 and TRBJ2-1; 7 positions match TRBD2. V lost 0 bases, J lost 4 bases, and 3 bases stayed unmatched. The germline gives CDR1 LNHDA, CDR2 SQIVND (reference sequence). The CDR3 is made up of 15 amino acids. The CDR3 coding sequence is TGTGCCAGTAGTATAGAGGCGGGAGCGTACAATGAGCAGTTCTTC. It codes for CASSIEAGAYNEQFF.

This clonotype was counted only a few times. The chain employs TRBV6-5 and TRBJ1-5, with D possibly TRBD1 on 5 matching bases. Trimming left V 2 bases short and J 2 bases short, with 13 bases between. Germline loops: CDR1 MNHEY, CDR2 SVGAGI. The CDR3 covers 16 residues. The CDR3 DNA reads TGTGCCAGCAGTTACGGAGGGACCAGAGGCAATCAGCCCCAGCATTTT. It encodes CASSYGGTRGNQPQHF.

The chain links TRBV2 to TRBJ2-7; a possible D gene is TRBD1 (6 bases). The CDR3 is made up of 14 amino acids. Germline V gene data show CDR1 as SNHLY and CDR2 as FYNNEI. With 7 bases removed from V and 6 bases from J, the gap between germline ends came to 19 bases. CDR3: CASNEKVWDTEQYF. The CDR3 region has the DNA TGTGCCAGCAATGAGAAAGTATGGGACACCGAGCAGTACTTC.

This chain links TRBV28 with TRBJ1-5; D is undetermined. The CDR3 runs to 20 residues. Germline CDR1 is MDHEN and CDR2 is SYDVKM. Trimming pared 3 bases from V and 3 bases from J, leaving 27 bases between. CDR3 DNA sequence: TGTGCCAGCAGTTTTCTTGCCCTATGGGCCAGTGAAGGGCACAATCAGCCCCAGCATTTT. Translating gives CASSFLALWASEGHNQPQHF.

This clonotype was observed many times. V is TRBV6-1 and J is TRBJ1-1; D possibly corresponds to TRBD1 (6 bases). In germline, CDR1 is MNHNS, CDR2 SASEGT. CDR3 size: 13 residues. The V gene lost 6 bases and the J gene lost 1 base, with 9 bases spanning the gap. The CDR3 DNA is TGTGCCAGCAGGGAGGGGGGGAACACTGAAGCTTTCTTT. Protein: CASREGGNTEAFF.

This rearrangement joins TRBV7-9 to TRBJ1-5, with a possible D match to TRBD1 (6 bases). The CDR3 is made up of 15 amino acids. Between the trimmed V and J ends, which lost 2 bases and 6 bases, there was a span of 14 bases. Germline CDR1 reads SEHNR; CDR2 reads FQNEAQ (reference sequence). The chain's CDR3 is CASSLQWGPSQPQHF. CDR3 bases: TGTGCCAGCAGCTTACAGTGGGGGCCAAGTCAGCCCCAGCATTTT.

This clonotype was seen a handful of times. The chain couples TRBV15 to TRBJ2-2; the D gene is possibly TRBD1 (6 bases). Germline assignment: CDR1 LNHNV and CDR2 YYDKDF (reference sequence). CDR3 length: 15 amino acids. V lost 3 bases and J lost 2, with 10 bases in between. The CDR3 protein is CATSSRDTNTGELFF. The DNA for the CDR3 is TGTGCCACCAGCAGCCGGGACACTAACACCGGGGAGCTGTTTTTT.

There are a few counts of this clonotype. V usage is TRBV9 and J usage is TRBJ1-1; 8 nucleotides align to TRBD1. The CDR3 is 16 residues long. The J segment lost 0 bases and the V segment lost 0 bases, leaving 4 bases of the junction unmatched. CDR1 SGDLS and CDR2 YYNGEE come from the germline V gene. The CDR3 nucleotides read TGTGCCAGCAGCGTAGGCCAGGGGGCATTGAACACTGAAGCTTTCTTT. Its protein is CASSVGQGALNTEAFF. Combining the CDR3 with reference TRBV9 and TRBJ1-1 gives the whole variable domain DSGVTQTPKHLITATGQRVTLRCSPRSGDLSVYWYQQSLDQGLQFLIQYYNGEERAKGNILERFSAQQFPDLHSELNLSSLELGDSALYFCASSVGQGALNTEAFFGQGTRLTVV.

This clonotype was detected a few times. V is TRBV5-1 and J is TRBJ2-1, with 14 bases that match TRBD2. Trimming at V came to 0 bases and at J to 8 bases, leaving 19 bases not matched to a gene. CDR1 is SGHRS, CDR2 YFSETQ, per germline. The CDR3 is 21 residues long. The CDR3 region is CASSLGPGRVTSGRVFYEQFF. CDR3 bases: TGCGCCAGCAGCTTGGGGCCGGGCAGAGTGACTAGCGGGAGGGTTTTCTATGAGCAGTTCTTC.

The CDR3 region is CASRRGQGRYGYTF. The CDR3, as DNA: TGTGCCAGCAGACGCGGACAGGGACGCTATGGCTACACCTTC. The chain has TRBV6-1 and TRBJ1-2, with 8 bases lining up with TRBD1. The germline gives CDR1 MNHNS, CDR2 SASEGT. The CDR3 totals 14 residues. V lost 6 bases, J lost 4 bases, and 7 bases stayed unmatched.

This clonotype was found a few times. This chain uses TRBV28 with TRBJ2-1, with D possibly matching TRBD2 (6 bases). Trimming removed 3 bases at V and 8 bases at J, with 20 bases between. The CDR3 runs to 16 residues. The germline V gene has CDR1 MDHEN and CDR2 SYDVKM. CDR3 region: CASSLSGTSTAHEQFF. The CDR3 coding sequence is TGTGCCAGCAGTTTGTCCGGGACTTCCACTGCACATGAGCAGTTCTTC.

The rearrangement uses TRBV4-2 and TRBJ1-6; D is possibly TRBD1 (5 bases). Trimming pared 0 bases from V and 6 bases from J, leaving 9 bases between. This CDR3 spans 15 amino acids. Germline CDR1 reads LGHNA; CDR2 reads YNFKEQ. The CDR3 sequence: CASSQEGGGNSPLHF. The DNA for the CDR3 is TGTGCCAGCAGCCAAGAGGGGGGGGGTAATTCACCCCTCCACTTT.

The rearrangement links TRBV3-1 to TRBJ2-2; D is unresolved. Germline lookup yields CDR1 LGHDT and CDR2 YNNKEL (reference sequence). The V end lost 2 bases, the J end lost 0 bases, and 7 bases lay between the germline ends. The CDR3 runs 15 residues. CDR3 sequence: CASSQSTANTGELFF. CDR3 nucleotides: TGTGCCAGCAGCCAATCCACAGCGAACACCGGGGAGCTGTTTTTT. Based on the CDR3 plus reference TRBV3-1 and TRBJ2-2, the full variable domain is DTAVSQTPKYLVTQMGNDKSIKCEQNLGHDTMYWYKQDSKKFLKIMFSYNNKELIINETVPNRFSPKSPDKAHLNLHINSLELGDSAVYFCASSQSTANTGELFFGEGSRLTVL.

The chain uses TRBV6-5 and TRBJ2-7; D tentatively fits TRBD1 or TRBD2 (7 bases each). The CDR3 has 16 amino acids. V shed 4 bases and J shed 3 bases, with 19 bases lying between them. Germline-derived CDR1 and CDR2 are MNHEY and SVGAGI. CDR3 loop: CASSSLRQGGIYEQYF. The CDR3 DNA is TGTGCCAGCAGTTCCCTCCGGCAGGGGGGGATCTACGAGCAGTACTTC.

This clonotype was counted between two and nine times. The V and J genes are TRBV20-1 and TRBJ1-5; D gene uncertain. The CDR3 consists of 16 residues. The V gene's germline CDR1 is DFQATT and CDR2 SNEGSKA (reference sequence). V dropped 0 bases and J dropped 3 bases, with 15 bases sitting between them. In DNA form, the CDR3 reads TGCAGTGCTAGAGAAGTCAGGCTTCCCAACAATCAGCCCCAGCATTTT. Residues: CSAREVRLPNNQPQHF.

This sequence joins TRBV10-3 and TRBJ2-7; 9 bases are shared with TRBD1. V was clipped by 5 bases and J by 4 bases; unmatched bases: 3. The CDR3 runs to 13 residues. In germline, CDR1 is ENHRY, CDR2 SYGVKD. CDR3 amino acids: CAISSTGGYEQYF. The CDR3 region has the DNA TGTGCCATCAGTTCGACAGGGGGGTACGAGCAGTACTTC.

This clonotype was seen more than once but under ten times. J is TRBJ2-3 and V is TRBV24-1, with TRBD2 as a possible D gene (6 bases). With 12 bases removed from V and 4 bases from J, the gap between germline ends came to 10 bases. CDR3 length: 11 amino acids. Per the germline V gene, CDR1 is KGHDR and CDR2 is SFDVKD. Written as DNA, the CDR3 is TGTGCCTCCGGAGGGTCAGATACGCAGTATTTT. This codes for CASGGSDTQYF.

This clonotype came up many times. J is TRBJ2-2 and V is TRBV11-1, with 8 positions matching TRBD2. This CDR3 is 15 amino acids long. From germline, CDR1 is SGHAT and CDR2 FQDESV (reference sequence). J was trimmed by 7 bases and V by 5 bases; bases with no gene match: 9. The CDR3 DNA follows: TGTGCCAGCAGCCGAGAGACTAGCGCGGGCGGGGAGCTGTTTTTT. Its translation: CASSRETSAGGELFF. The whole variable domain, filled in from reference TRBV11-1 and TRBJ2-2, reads EAEVAQSPRYKITEKSQAVAFWCDPISGHATLYWYRQILGQGPELLVQFQDESVVDDSQLPKDRFSAERLKGVDSTLKIQPAELGDSAMYLCASSRETSAGGELFFGEGSRLTVL.

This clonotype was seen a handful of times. The CDR3: CSVSGRGYNEQFF. The CDR3, as DNA: TGCAGCGTTAGCGGGAGGGGGTACAATGAGCAGTTCTTC. The chain uses TRBV29-1 and TRBJ2-1; 10 nucleotides line up with TRBD2. Germline CDR1 SQVTM, CDR2 ANQGSEA. The CDR3 has 13 residues. Trimming removed 5 bases from V and 4 bases from J; junction bases left unmatched: 2.

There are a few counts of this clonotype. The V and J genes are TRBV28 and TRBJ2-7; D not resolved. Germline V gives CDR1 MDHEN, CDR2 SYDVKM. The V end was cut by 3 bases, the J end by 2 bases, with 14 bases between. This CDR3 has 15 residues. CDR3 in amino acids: CASSFPPTSTYEQYF. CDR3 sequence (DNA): TGTGCCAGCAGTTTTCCCCCGACAAGTACCTACGAGCAGTACTTC.